This TCR beta chain was retrieved from a study of blood T cell repertoires in COVID-19. As for the study in general: In each case, the material was cDNA or gDNA derived from T cells, B-cell-depleted T cells, or PBMCs.

This clone was observed a few times. Generated by immunoSEQ multiplex PCR, the TCRdb table keeps only in-frame clones and is missing some. Among about 24,000 clones listed, 80% to 90% were seen once. The CDR3 has 14 residues. In germline, CDR1 is MDHEN, CDR2 SYDVKM. J lost 5 bases, V lost 5 bases, and 6 bases had no gene match. This chain uses TRBV28 with TRBJ1-2, with TRBD1 matching over 9 bases. This TCR was sampled from a human donor with active COVID-19. The donor label of this sample is uncertain. Sequencing input: peripheral blood. The CDR3 bases are TGTGCCAGCAGTGAACAGGGGGCTGGGTATGGCTACACCTTC. Its protein is CASSEQGAGYGYTF.